A single sample gave rise to the 15 T cell receptor beta chains below, sequenced in a study of beta chain features in type 1 diabetes. Reverse transcription of all isolated RNA meant that expressed TCRB transcripts were sequenced. The method was immunoSEQ multiplex PCR; TCRdb's version includes in-frame clones alone and lacks a portion of them. The data contain around 280,000 clones, about 8% of them singletons. The sequencing sample was made of central memory CD4+ T cells from blood. These receptors all come from a woman between 18 and 29 years old in good health.

This clone came up a few times. The chain employs TRBV7-2 and TRBJ2-7, with unresolved D. CDR1 is SGHTA, CDR2 FQGNSA, per germline. V lost 5 bases and J 4 bases, leaving 12 bases between the germline ends. This CDR3 contains 13 residues. CDR3 in DNA: TGTGCCAGCAGCCGCCCAGGCGGTTACGAGCAGTACTTC. This gives the protein CASSRPGGYEQYF.

This clone was counted a few times. V usage is TRBV18 and J usage is TRBJ2-2; the match to TRBD1 covers 7 bases. The germline V gene encodes CDR1 KGHSH and CDR2 LQKENI. The CDR3 runs to 15 residues. V lost 2 bases, J lost 6 bases, and 6 bases stayed unmatched. CDR3 amino acids: CASSPWGQPAGELFF. CDR3 bases: TGTGCCAGCTCACCATGGGGACAGCCAGCCGGGGAGCTGTTTTTT.

This clone was counted between two and nine times. This sequence joins TRBV18 and TRBJ2-7; D is unresolved. Trimming stripped 5 bases from V and 7 bases from J, with 6 bases between. CDR1 is KGHSH, CDR2 LQKENI, per germline. This CDR3 spans 10 amino acids. Here the CDR3 reads CASSTSEQYF. Here the CDR3 DNA reads TGTGCCAGCTCAACGTCGGAGCAGTACTTC.

A few counts support this clone. The chain links TRBV5-4 to TRBJ1-3; no clear D. This CDR3 is built from 13 residues. V lost 6 bases and J lost 0, with 7 bases in between. Germline CDR1 is SGHNT and CDR2 is YYREEE (reference sequence). The CDR3 DNA sequence: TGTGCCAGCAAGGAGGGCTCTGGAAACACCATATATTTT. Residues: CASKEGSGNTIYF.

About this clone itself: Within the sample, other DNA sequences also encode this same CDR3. The V and J genes are TRBV27 and TRBJ2-6; D gene ambiguous. The germline V gene has CDR1 MNHEY and CDR2 SMNVEV (reference sequence). The V and J ends lost 3 bases and 0 bases respectively, with 3 bases between them. This CDR3 contains 14 residues. The CDR3 reads CASSFHSGANVLTF. The CDR3 nucleotides read TGTGCCAGCAGTTTTCACTCTGGGGCCAACGTCCTGACTTTC. The variable domain in full, with the rest retrieved from reference TRBV27 and TRBJ2-6, is EAQVTQNPRYLITVTGKKLTVTCSQNMNHEYMSWYRQDPGLGLRQIYYSMNVEVTDKGDVPEGYKVSRKEKRNFPLILESPSPNQTSLYFCASSFHSGANVLTFGAGSRLTVL.

This chain links TRBV28 with TRBJ2-7; perhaps TRBD2 as D (5 bases). The CDR3 runs 13 residues. The germline gives CDR1 MDHEN, CDR2 SYDVKM. V was pared by 6 bases and J by 3 bases, with 12 bases between. The CDR3 DNA is TGTGCCAGCAGCGGGAACCCTTTCTACGAGCAGTACGTC. This codes for CASSGNPFYEQYV.

This clone was counted a few times. This chain joins TRBV19 and TRBJ1-2; D remains unclear. CDR1 LNHDA and CDR2 SQIVND come from the germline V gene (reference sequence). The CDR3 runs to 13 residues. V was clipped by 3 bases and J by 2 bases, with 7 bases between them. The CDR3 loop reads CASSMAGNYGYTF. CDR3 bases: TGTGCCAGTAGTATGGCTGGGAACTATGGCTACACCTTC.

The chain has TRBV30 and TRBJ2-2, with D tentatively TRBD2 (5 bases). Germline CDR1 and CDR2: GTSNPN and SVGIG (reference sequence). Trimming removed 3 bases from V and 12 bases from J, with 17 bases in between. CDR3 length: 13 amino acids. The CDR3, as DNA: TGTGCCTGGAGGGTCAGCGGCACCGGCAAGCTGTTTTTT. Translated, it gives CAWRVSGTGKLFF.

This chain joins TRBV5-1 and TRBJ2-3; a weak D match, TRBD1 (6 bases). Germline V gene data show CDR1 as SGHRS and CDR2 as YFSETQ. The CDR3 covers 14 residues. Trimming cost V 5 bases and J 3 bases, with 13 bases left between them. This chain's CDR3 is CASSPDRPTDTQYF. DNA for the CDR3: TGCGCCAGCAGTCCTGACAGGCCTACAGATACGCAGTATTTT.

This clone was seen repeatedly, ten times or more. This chain uses TRBV7-3 with TRBJ2-3; possible D gene TRBD1, 5 bases. V shed 1 base and J shed 0 bases, with 11 bases lying between them. Per germline, CDR1 SGHTA and CDR2 FQGTGA. The CDR3 is 16 residues long. CDR3 sequence reads: CASSLNGRVSTDTQYF. CDR3 sequence (DNA): TGTGCCAGCAGCTTAAACGGCAGGGTTAGCACAGATACGCAGTATTTT.

This clone has at least ten counts. One junction end disagrees with the germline gene, perhaps due to a read error. This chain uses TRBV29-1 with TRBJ2-3, with D tentatively TRBD1 (6 bases). Germline V lookup: CDR1 SQVTM, CDR2 ANQGSEA. This CDR3 has 12 residues. The CDR3 protein is CSFDGGEDTQYF. The CDR3 bases are TGCAGCTTTGATGGGGGCGAGGATACGCAGTATTTT.

The chain is built from TRBV7-2 and TRBJ2-6; 7 bases align to TRBD1. Trimming took 4 bases from V and 3 from J; bases not matched to a gene: 9. The CDR3 extends over 17 amino acids. The germline V gene has CDR1 SGHTA and CDR2 FQGNSA. The CDR3 is CASSSPGQRSGANVLTF. CDR3 DNA sequence: TGTGCCAGCAGCTCTCCGGGACAGCGAAGTGGGGCCAACGTCCTGACTTTC.

The V gene is TRBV6-5, the J gene TRBJ1-2; D is unclear. This CDR3 has 13 residues. V gave up 8 bases and J gave up 4 bases, with 14 bases separating them. The germline CDR1 and CDR2 sequences are MNHEY and SVGAGI. Here the CDR3 reads CASHGLRSYGYTF. The CDR3 DNA reads TGTGCCAGCCATGGTCTAAGAAGCTATGGCTACACCTTC.

The chain combines TRBV7-3 with TRBJ2-1, with 7 bases that match TRBD2. J was trimmed by 5 bases and V by 5 bases; bases with no gene match: 6. The CDR3 spans 14 residues. CDR1 and CDR2 from the germline V gene are SGHTA and FQGTGA. The CDR3 DNA sequence: TGTGCCAGCAGCCCGAAGGGACTAAACAATGAGCAGTTCTTC. Translated, it gives CASSPKGLNNEQFF.

The chain couples TRBV28 to TRBJ2-7; perhaps TRBD2 as D (5 bases). CDR1 MDHEN and CDR2 SYDVKM come from the germline V gene. Trimming left V 5 bases short and J 4 bases short, with 30 bases between. The CDR3 is 19 residues long. This chain's CDR3 is CASSPPVNSYSGRAYEQYV. As DNA, the CDR3 is TGTGCCAGCAGTCCACCCGTTAACTCTTACTCTGGGAGAGCTTACGAGCAGTACGTC.